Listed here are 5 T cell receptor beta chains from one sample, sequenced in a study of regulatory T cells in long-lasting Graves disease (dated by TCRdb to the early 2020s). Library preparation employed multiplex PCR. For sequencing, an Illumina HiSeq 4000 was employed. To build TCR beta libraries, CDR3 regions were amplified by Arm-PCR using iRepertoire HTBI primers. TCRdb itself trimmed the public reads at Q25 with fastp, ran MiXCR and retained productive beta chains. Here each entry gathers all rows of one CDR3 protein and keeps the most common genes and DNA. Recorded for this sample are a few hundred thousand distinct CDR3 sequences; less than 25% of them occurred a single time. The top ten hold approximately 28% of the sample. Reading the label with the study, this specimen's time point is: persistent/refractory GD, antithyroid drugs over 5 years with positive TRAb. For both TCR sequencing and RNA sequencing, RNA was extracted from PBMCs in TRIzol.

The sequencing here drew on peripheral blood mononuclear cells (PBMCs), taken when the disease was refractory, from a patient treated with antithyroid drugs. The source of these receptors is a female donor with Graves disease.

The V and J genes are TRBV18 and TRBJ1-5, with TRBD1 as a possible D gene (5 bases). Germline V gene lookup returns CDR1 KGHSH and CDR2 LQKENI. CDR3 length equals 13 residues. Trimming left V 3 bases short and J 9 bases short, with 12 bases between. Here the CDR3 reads CASSPGDLRPQHF. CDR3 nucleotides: TGTGCCAGCTCACCGGGGGACCTGCGGCCCCAGCATTTT. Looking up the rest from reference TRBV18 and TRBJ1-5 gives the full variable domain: NAGVMQNPRHLVRRRGQEARLRCSPMKGHSHVYWYRQLPEEGLKFMVYLQKENIIDESGMPKERFSAEFPKEGPSILRIQQVVRGDSAAYFCASSPGDLRPQHFGDGTRLSIL.

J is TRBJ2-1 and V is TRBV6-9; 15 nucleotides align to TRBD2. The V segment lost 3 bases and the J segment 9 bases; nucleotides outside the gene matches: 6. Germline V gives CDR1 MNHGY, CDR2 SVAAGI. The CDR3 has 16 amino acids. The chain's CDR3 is CASSYQGLAGGGEQFF. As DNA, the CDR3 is TGTGCCAGCAGTTACCAGGGACTAGCGGGAGGCGGTGAGCAGTTCTTC.

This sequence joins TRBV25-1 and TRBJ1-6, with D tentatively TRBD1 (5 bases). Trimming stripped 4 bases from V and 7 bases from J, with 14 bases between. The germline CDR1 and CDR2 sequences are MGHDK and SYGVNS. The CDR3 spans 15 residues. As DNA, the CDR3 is TGTGCCAGCAGTGCCGGGACGGGGCGGAATTCACCCCTCCACTTT. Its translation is CASSAGTGRNSPLHF.

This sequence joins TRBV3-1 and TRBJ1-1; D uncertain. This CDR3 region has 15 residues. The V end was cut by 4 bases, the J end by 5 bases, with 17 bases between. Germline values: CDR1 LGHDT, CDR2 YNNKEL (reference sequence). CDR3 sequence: CASSLDMSGRTEAFF. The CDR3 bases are TGTGCCAGCAGCCTTGATATGTCGGGGAGGACTGAAGCTTTCTTT.

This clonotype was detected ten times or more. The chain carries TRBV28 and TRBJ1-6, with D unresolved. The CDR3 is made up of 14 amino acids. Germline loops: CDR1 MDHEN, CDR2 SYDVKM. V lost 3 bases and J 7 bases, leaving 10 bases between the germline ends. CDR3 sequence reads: CASSFGVGNSPLHF. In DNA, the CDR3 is TGTGCCAGCAGTTTTGGGGTAGGGAATTCACCCCTCCACTTT.